This T cell receptor beta chain originates from a study of shared clonotypes between healthy human individuals. The length of the CDR3 is 16 residues. CDR1 is MGHRA and CDR2 is YSYEKL in the germline V gene. V lost 3 bases to trimming and J lost 13 bases, with 22 bases between them. Donors were healthy HIV-negative adults without recently reported acute infections or vaccinations. The protocol was immunoSEQ multiplex PCR, while the TCRdb copy is restricted to in-frame clones and leaves out a portion. The table lists 550,000 to 850,000 clones, about 74% of them singletons. The receptor comes from a woman aged 25 to 39 in good health. The specimen sequenced was memory CD4+ T cells sorted from blood. Subset described: CD45RA-negative fraction. V gene TRBV4-1 combines with J gene TRBJ1-6; no firm D call. The CDR3 sequence is CASSQLFWIPGSPLHF. CDR3 DNA sequence: TGCGCCAGCAGCCAGCTATTTTGGATTCCGGGGAGTCCCCTCCACTTT.